This T cell receptor beta chain was sequenced in a study of shared clonotypes between healthy human individuals. Across the whole study: For every donor, three CD4 naive, three CD4 memory, two CD8 naive and one CD8 memory plates were used.

Clones were read by immunoSEQ multiplex PCR, and TCRdb kept only the in-frame ones, dropping some. The data show some 2,100,000 clones, 90% to 95% seen once. Positive CCR7 selection of CD45RO-negative cells yielded the naive CD8 cells, and terminally differentiated effector memory CD45RA+ cells were excluded. V gave up 5 bases and J gave up 5 bases; unmatched junction bases: 13. Germline V gene lookup returns CDR1 MNHEY and CDR2 SMNVEV (reference sequence). The CDR3 spans 16 residues. The TCR sequence derives from a man aged 18 to 30 in good health. Some clones in this sample may be carry-over from other donors' samples. The genes are TRBV27 and TRBJ2-7, with 9 bases matching TRBD2. Input material: naive CD8+ T cells from PBMCs. CDR3 amino acids: CASSLRGLAVVHEQYF. CDR3 bases: TGTGCCAGCAGTCTTCGGGGACTAGCAGTGGTCCACGAGCAGTACTTC.